This TCR beta chain was recorded in a study of long-term antiretroviral therapy in people with HIV. General study findings and limits: Clones that had undergone expansion before ART prevailed in the repertoire throughout all time points.

One or more pre-ART and two or more post-ART PBMC samples were available from each donor. V lost 5 bases, J lost 7 bases, and 6 bases stayed unmatched. CDR1 is MNHEY, CDR2 SVGAGI, per germline. The CDR3 contains 14 residues. Worth noting for this clone: What it binds is not known.

Survey-level immunoSEQ v3.0 assays were run. Data came from immunoSEQ multiplex PCR; TCRdb stores just in-frame clones and leaves some out. The table lists 11,000 or so clones, roughly 80% of them singletons. Sequenced here: unsorted PBMCs, sampled 1.2 years after starting antiretroviral therapy. V usage is TRBV6-5 and J usage is TRBJ1-5, with 9 bases identical to TRBD1. The TCR was taken from a man aged 40-55 years with HIV. CDR3 amino acids: CASSRRDRDQPQHF. The CDR3, as DNA: TGTGCCAGCAGTCGCCGGGACAGGGACCAGCCCCAGCATTTT.